These T cell receptor beta chains were read from a single sample in a study of vaccination and CD4 T cells after COVID-19. Antigens for these TCRs are unknown. MiXCR, run by TCRdb on the PCR reads, gives a single entry per CDR3 protein. The sample lists approximately 12,000 distinct CDR3 sequences; 35% to 55% were seen once. Sample: CD4+ T cells from blood, cultured in vitro, taken before SARS-CoV-2 vaccination. Receptors originate from a human donor who had recovered from COVID-19. CDR3s include the opening cysteine and the closing phenylalanine or tryptophan. Each record gives: V gene, clone size, J gene, D gene, CDR3 DNA, CDR3 protein. A D gene is named only where the DNA matches it firmly. Clone size, where shown, is once, few, many, or a class for clones that have expanded.

V gene: TRBV9; clone size: .; J gene: TRBJ1-1; D gene: .; CDR3 DNA: TGTGCCAGCAGCTTGCGGGGGGACACTGAAGCTTTCTTT; CDR3 protein: CASSLRGDTEAFF
V gene: TRBV20-1; clone size: few; J gene: TRBJ2-5; D gene: TRBD2; CDR3 DNA: TGCAGTGCGAACCCCCCTAGCGGGGGGGGAGAGACCCAGTACTTC; CDR3 protein: CSANPPSGGGETQYF
V gene: TRBV5-6; clone size: .; J gene: TRBJ1-1; D gene: TRBD1; CDR3 DNA: TGTGCCAGCAGCTTGGGGGGACAGGGAGGCACTGAAGCTTTCTTT; CDR3 protein: CASSLGGQGGTEAFF
V gene: TRBV28; clone size: .; J gene: TRBJ1-2; D gene: .; CDR3 DNA: TGTGCCAGCAGTTTATCGGGGGGCTATGGCTACACCTTC; CDR3 protein: CASSLSGGYGYTF
V gene: TRBV7-2; clone size: .; J gene: TRBJ2-3; D gene: .; CDR3 DNA: TGTGCCAGCAGCTTAGCGGGAGGCCCCGGAAATACGCAGTATTTT; CDR3 protein: CASSLAGGPGNTQYF
V gene: TRBV20-1; clone size: medium-sized; J gene: TRBJ1-5; D gene: .; CDR3 DNA: TGCAGTGCACCTCCCCCTGGCCGCAGGCAGCCCCAGCATTTT; CDR3 protein: CSAPPPGRRQPQHF
V gene: TRBV24-1; clone size: .; J gene: TRBJ2-3; D gene: TRBD2; CDR3 DNA: TGTGCCACCAGTGGGGGCGGGGGAACAGATACGCAGTATTTT; CDR3 protein: CATSGGGGTDTQYF
V gene: TRBV28; clone size: few; J gene: TRBJ1-2; D gene: TRBD1; CDR3 DNA: TGTGCCAGCAGTTTCGAGGGGGCGCGGGGCTACACCTTC; CDR3 protein: CASSFEGARGYTF
V gene: TRBV20-1; clone size: .; J gene: TRBJ1-2; D gene: .; CDR3 DNA: TGCAGTGCTAGAGATACTGAGGCCATCCCCCGCTACACCTTC; CDR3 protein: CSARDTEAIPRYTF
V gene: TRBV6-5; clone size: .; J gene: TRBJ1-2; D gene: TRBD1; CDR3 DNA: TGTGCCAGCAGTTACACCCCGACAGGGAATGGCTACACCTTC; CDR3 protein: CASSYTPTGNGYTF